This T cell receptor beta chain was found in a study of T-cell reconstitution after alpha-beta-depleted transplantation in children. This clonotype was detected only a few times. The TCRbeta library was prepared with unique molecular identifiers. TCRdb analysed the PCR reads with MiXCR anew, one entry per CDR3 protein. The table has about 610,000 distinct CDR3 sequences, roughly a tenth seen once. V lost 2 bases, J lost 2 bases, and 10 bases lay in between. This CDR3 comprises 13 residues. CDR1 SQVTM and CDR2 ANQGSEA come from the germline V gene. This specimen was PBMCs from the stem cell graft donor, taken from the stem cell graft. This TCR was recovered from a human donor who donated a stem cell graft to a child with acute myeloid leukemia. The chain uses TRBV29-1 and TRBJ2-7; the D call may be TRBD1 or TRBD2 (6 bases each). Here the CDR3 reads CSVEKGGTYEQYF. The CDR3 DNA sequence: TGCAGCGTTGAAAAAGGGGGGACCTACGAGCAGTACTTC.